The source of this TCR beta chain is a study of identifying expanded T cells in peripheral blood. The length of the CDR3 is 16 residues. The germline V and J ends were trimmed by 4 bases and 0 bases, with 10 bases remaining between them. Germline V gives CDR1 SEHNR, CDR2 FQNEAQ (reference sequence). Profiled with immunoSEQ multiplex PCR; TCRdb holds only in-frame clones, not every one. The sample includes over 65,000 clones, about 90% of them seen just once. The receptor was isolated from a person between 18 and 75 years old in good health. The chain links TRBV7-9 to TRBJ2-6, with D possibly being TRBD1 or TRBD2 (5 bases each). The sample was blood. This CDR3 is CASSSGRSSGANVLTF. CDR3 DNA: TGTGCCAGCAGCTCGGGACGGAGCTCTGGGGCCAACGTCCTGACTTTC.